The rows below give T cell receptor beta chains drawn from one sample of a study of blood T cell repertoires in COVID-19. Profiled with immunoSEQ multiplex PCR; TCRdb holds only in-frame clones, not every one. The sample includes over 250,000 clones, roughly 80% seen only once; the top ten take about 5%. Sequencing used PBMCs or T cells enriched from blood (not recorded which). These TCRs come from a man aged 40-55 years who had been exposed to COVID-19. CDR3s include the opening cysteine and the closing phenylalanine or tryptophan. A D gene is named only where the DNA matches it firmly. Clone size, where shown, is once, few, many, or a class for clones that have expanded.

v_call,j_call,d_call,clone_size,cdr3_nt,cdr3_aa
TRBV3-1/TRBV3-2,TRBJ2-3,TRBD2,once,TGTGCCAGCAGCCTGACTAGCGGGAGTCCGGCAGATACGCAGTATTTT,CASSLTSGSPADTQYF
TRBV7-6,TRBJ1-5,NA,many,TGTGCCAGCAGCACCTCAGGTCTGAGCAATCAGCCCCAGCATTTT,CASSTSGLSNQPQHF
TRBV12-5,TRBJ2-7,NA,few,TGTGCTAGTGGTTTGCAACATATACGCGAGCAGTACTTC,CASGLQHIREQYF
TRBV29-1,TRBJ2-1,TRBD2,NA,TGCAGCGGCGGACGACGAAAGACCGGGACTAGCGGATACAATGAGCAGTTCTTC,CSGGRRKTGTSGYNEQFF
TRBV30,TRBJ2-1,TRBD2,NA,TGTGCCTGGAGGAAGGCGGGAGGTGACCATGAGCAGTTCTTC,CAWRKAGGDHEQFF
TRBV7-9,TRBJ2-7,TRBD2,NA,TGTGCCAGCAGCCCACCTAGTGAGCGGGAAAGCTCCTACGAGCAGTACTTC,CASSPPSERESSYEQYF
TRBV6-4,TRBJ2-1,TRBD1,few,TGTGCCAGCAGTGACAGGGGGCACAATGAGCAGTTCTTC,CASSDRGHNEQFF
TRBV5-1,TRBJ1-1,TRBD1,few,TGCGCCAGCAGCTTGGACAGGGGACAGAGTGAAGCTTTCTTT,CASSLDRGQSEAFF
TRBV2,TRBJ2-2,TRBD2,few,TGTGCCAGCAGTGAACCAGGGACTAGCGGGAGGATTGTCATCACCGGGGAGCTGTTTTTT,CASSEPGTSGRIVITGELFF
TRBV2,TRBJ1-4,TRBD1,NA,TGTGCCAGCACCAAAGGCCGGGACAGGGGGGAAAAACTGTTTTTT,CASTKGRDRGEKLFF
TRBV25-1,TRBJ2-1,TRBD2,NA,TGTGCCAGCAGGGAGACTAGCGGGCCTCTCAATGAGCAGTTCTTC,CASRETSGPLNEQFF
TRBV6-5,TRBJ2-7,TRBD1,NA,TGTGCCAGCAGGATGGGGGACAGCAACTACGAGCAGTACTTC,CASRMGDSNYEQYF
TRBV6-6,TRBJ2-7,TRBD2,few,TGTGCCAGCAGAGAACGGCTAGCGGGAGCCCACGAGCAGTACTTC,CASRERLAGAHEQYF
TRBV7-9,TRBJ1-1,NA,NA,TGTGCCAGCAGCCCTCAGGGGTATGGAGTGACTGAAGCTTTCTTT,CASSPQGYGVTEAFF
TRBV15,TRBJ1-5,NA,NA,TGTGCCACCAGCAGTGCTACAGGGTTGGGTCAGCCCCAGCATTTT,CATSSATGLGQPQHF
TRBV28,TRBJ2-5,TRBD1,NA,TGTGCCAGCAGTTCACCGGGACAGAAGCTACAAGAGACCCAGTACTTC,CASSSPGQKLQETQYF
TRBV18,TRBJ2-3,NA,NA,TGTGCCAGCTCCACGAGCCCAGATACGCAGTATTTT,CASSTSPDTQYF
TRBV29-1,TRBJ2-3,NA,NA,TGCAGCGTTGTGCCTAGCGCGAGCACAGATACGCAGTATTTT,CSVVPSASTDTQYF
TRBV3-1/TRBV3-2,TRBJ1-2,NA,NA,TGTGCCAGCAGCCCAGCTAACTATGGCTACACCTTC,CASSPANYGYTF
TRBV11-2,TRBJ2-5,TRBD2,NA,TGTGCCAGCAGCTTAGGGGGGACTAAACGAGAGACCCAGTACTTC,CASSLGGTKRETQYF
TRBV7-9,TRBJ1-1,NA,NA,TGTGCCAGCAGGGGGAGCAATTTGAACACTGAAGCTTTCTTT,CASRGSNLNTEAFF
TRBV5-4,TRBJ2-1,TRBD2,once,TGTGCCAGCAGATATAAAGCGGGAACGGGATACAATGAGCAGTTCTTC,CASRYKAGTGYNEQFF
TRBV27,TRBJ2-5,NA,once,TGTGCCAGCCTAAAGACGTTAGCGGACCCACAAGAGACCCAGTACTTC,CASLKTLADPQETQYF
TRBV10-3,TRBJ2-3,TRBD2,few,TGTGCCATCAGTGACCGTAGGCGGGAGGGCCAAGGAGCAGATACGCAGTATTTT,CAISDRRREGQGADTQYF
TRBV7-4,TRBJ1-5,NA,NA,TGTGCCAGCAGCTTAGAACCGGGGGTGAGGAGAGAGAATCAGCCCCAGCATTTT,CASSLEPGVRRENQPQHF
TRBV27,TRBJ2-7,TRBD2,once,TGTGCCAGCAGTTTGTCTAGCGGGGGGACCTACGAGCAGTACTTC,CASSLSSGGTYEQYF
TRBV3-1/TRBV3-2,TRBJ1-4,NA,NA,TGTGCCAGCAGCCAGAGAGCGCGCGTACTGTTTTTT,CASSQRARVLFF
TRBV11-2,TRBJ2-5,TRBD1,NA,TGTGCCAGCAGCTTAGAGCCGGCCTTCTCCGGGACAGACAAAGAGACCCAGTACTTC,CASSLEPAFSGTDKETQYF
TRBV20-1,TRBJ1-5,NA,NA,TGCAGTGCTAGTAAAGGGAGTGTGCCCCAGCATTTT,CSASKGSVPQHF
TRBV5-1,TRBJ1-1,NA,few,TGCGCCAGCAGCCCAGCCGGACAGTCCTTGGGAGCTTTCTTT,CASSPAGQSLGAFF
TRBV18,TRBJ1-4,NA,few,TGTGCCAGCTCACGAGACCGGGACACCACAAAACTGTTTTTT,CASSRDRDTTKLFF
TRBV7-3,TRBJ2-1,NA,NA,TGTGCCAGCAGCCGTAACGGGGGTGAGCAGTTCTTC,CASSRNGGEQFF
TRBV9,TRBJ1-3,NA,NA,TGTGCCAGCAGCGTAGCGTCCAGGGCATTGGCTGGAAACACCATATATTTT,CASSVASRALAGNTIYF
TRBV18,TRBJ1-1,TRBD1,NA,TGTGCCAGCTCTCTGGGACAGGGATCATTGAACACTGAAGCTTTCTTT,CASSLGQGSLNTEAFF
TRBV21-1,TRBJ2-7,NA,NA,TGTGCCAGCAAGATGGGGGGCGAGCAGTACTTC,CASKMGGEQYF
TRBV11-3,TRBJ2-7,TRBD2,NA,TGTGCCAGCAGCTTAGTCGATCCGGGACTAGCGGGAGAATCCTACGAGCAGTACTTC,CASSLVDPGLAGESYEQYF
TRBV27,TRBJ1-2,NA,NA,TGTGCCAGCAGTTTAGGGGGGGAGACAGGTCTCTATGGCTACACCTTC,CASSLGGETGLYGYTF
TRBV21-1,TRBJ1-1,NA,few,TGTGCCAGCAGCCCATCAGGGGGTTATCCCACTGAAGCTTTCTTT,CASSPSGGYPTEAFF
TRBV19,TRBJ1-3,NA,NA,TGTGCCAGTGCAGGGGTCTCCGGAAACACCATATATTTT,CASAGVSGNTIYF
TRBV6-5,TRBJ2-3,NA,NA,TGTGCCAGCAGTCCTAACCCCTACACAGATACGCAGTATTTT,CASSPNPYTDTQYF